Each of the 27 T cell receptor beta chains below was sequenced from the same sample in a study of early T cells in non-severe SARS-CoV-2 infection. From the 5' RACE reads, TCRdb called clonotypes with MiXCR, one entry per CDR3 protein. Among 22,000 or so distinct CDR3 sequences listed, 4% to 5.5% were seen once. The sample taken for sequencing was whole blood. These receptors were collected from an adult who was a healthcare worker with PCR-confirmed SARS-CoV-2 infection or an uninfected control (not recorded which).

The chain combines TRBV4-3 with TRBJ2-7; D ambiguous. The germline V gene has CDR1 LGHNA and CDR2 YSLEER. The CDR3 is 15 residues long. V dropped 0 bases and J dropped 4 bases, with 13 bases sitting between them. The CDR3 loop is CASSQDRNTEYEQYF. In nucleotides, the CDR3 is TGCGCCAGCAGCCAAGACAGGAACACGGAATACGAGCAGTACTTC.

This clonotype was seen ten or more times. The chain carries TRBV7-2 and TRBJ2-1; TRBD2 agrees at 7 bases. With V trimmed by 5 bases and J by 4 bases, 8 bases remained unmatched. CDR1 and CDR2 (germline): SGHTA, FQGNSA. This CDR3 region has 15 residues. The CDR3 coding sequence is TGTGCCAGCAGCCCAGACCCGGGACTATACAATGAGCAGTTCTTC. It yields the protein CASSPDPGLYNEQFF.

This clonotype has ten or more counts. DNA for the CDR3: TGTGCCAGCAGCTTAGTGACTAGCTCCTACAATGAGCAGTTCTTC. Its protein is CASSLVTSSYNEQFF. The genes are TRBV7-2 and TRBJ2-1; tentatively, D is TRBD2 (6 bases). V was clipped by 1 base and J by 0 bases, with 7 bases between them. CDR3 length: 15 amino acids. CDR1 and CDR2 (germline): SGHTA, FQGNSA.

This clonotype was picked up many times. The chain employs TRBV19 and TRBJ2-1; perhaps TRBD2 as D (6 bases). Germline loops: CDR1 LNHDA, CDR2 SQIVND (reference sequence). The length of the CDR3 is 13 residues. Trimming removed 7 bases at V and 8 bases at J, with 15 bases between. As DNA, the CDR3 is TGTGCCAGTAAATGGGCGGGATGGGATGAGCAGTTCTTC. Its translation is CASKWAGWDEQFF.

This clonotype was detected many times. The CDR3, as DNA: TGCGCCAGCAGCCAAGATTGGCAGGACGGCTATGGCTACACCTTC. Amino acids: CASSQDWQDGYGYTF. The V gene is TRBV4-3, the J gene TRBJ1-2; D remains unclear. The V gene lost 0 bases and the J gene lost 4 bases, with 12 bases spanning the gap. The germline V gene encodes CDR1 LGHNA and CDR2 YSLEER. This CDR3 is 15 amino acids long.

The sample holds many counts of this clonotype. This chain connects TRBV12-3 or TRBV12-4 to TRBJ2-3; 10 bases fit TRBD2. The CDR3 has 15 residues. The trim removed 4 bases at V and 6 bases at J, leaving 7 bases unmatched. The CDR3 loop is CASSSLAGFLDTQYF. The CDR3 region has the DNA TGTGCCAGCAGTTCACTAGCGGGATTTTTGGATACGCAGTATTTT.

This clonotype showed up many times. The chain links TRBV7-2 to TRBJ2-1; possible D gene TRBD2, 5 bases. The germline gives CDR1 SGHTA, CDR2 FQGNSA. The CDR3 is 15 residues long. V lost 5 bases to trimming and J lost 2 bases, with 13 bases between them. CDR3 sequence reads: CASSLGARPYNEQFF. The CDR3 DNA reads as TGTGCCAGCAGCCTGGGAGCGAGGCCCTACAATGAGCAGTTCTTC.

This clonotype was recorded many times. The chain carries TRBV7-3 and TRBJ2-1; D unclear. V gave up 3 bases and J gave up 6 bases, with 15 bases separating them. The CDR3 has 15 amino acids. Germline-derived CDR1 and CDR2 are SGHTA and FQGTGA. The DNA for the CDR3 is TGTGCCAGCAGCTTCAAGTCGAACGAAGTCAATGAGCAGTTCTTC. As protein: CASSFKSNEVNEQFF.

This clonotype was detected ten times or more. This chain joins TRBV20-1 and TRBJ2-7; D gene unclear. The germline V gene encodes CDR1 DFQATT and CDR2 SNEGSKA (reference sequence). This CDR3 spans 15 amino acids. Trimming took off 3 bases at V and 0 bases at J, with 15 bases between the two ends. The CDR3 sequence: CSASGPILSSYEQYF. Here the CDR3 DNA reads TGCAGTGCTAGTGGGCCGATACTGAGCTCCTACGAGCAGTACTTC.

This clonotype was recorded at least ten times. The CDR3 sequence: CASSPIRDLKNYEQYF. The CDR3 bases are TGTGCCAGCAGCCCGATCCGGGACTTGAAAAACTACGAGCAGTACTTC. This chain links TRBV7-8 with TRBJ2-7, with D maybe TRBD2 (6 bases). Germline CDR1 and CDR2: SGHVS and FQNEAQ. CDR3 length: 16 residues. V dropped 5 bases and J dropped 3 bases, with 20 bases sitting between them.

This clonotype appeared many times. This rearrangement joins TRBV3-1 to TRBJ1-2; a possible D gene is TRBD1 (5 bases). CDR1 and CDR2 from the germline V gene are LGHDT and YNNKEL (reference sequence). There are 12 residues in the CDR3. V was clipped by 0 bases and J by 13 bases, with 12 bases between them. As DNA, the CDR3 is TGTGCCAGCAGCCAAGATCGGGGCGCCTCCACCTTC. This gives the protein CASSQDRGASTF.

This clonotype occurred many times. Written as DNA, the CDR3 is TGTGCCAGCAGCTTAGGAGGACTAGCGGGAGAGGTGCAGTTCTTC. This sequence encodes CASSLGGLAGEVQFF. This chain links TRBV11-2 with TRBJ2-1; 13 nucleotides line up with TRBD2. V lost 1 base, J lost 12 bases, and 6 bases stayed unmatched. CDR1 and CDR2 (germline): SGHAT, FQNNGV. CDR3 length: 15 residues.

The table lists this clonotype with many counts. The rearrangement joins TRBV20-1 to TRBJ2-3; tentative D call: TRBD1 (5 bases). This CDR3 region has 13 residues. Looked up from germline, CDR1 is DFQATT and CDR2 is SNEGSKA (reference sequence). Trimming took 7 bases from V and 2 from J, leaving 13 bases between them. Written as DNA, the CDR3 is TGCAGTGTAGAGGCAGGGCCCACAGATACGCAGTATTTT. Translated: CSVEAGPTDTQYF.

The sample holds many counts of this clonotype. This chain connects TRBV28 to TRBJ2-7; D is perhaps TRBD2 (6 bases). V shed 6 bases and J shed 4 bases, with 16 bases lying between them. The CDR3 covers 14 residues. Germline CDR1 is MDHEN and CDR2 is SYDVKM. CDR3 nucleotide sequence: TGTGCCAGCAGAACCGGGAGCCTTGATTACGAGCAGTACTTC. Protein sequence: CASRTGSLDYEQYF.

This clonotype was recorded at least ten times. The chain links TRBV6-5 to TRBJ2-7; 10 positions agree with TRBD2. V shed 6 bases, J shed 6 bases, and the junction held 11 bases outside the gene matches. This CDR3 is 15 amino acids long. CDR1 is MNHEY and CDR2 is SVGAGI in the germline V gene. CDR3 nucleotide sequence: TGTGCCAGCAGCCCCGAATTCAGGACTAGCGGCGAGCAGTACTTC. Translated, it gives CASSPEFRTSGEQYF.

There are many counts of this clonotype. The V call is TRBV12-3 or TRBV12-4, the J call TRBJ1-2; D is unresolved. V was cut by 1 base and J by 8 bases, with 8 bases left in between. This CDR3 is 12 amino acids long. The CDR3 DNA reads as TGTGCCAGCAGTTTAGGGATCTGGGGCTACACCTTC. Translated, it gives CASSLGIWGYTF.

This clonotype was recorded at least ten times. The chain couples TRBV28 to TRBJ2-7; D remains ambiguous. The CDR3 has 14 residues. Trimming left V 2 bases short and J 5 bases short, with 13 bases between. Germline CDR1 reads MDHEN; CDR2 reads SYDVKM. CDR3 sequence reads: CASSLLALFDEQYF. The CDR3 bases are TGTGCCAGCAGTTTACTCGCTTTGTTCGACGAGCAGTACTTC.

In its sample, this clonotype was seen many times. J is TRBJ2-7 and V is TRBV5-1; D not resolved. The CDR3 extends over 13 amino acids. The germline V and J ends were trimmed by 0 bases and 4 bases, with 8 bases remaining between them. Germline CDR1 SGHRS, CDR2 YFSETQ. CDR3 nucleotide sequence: TGCGCCAGCAGCTTGGATCCGCAATACGAGCAGTACTTC. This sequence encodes CASSLDPQYEQYF.

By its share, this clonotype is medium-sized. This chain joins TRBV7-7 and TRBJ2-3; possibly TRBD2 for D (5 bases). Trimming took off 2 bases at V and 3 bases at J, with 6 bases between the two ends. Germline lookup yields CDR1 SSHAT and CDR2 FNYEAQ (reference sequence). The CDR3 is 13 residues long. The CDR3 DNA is TGTGCCAGCAGCTTATCGGGAACAGATACGCAGTATTTT. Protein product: CASSLSGTDTQYF.

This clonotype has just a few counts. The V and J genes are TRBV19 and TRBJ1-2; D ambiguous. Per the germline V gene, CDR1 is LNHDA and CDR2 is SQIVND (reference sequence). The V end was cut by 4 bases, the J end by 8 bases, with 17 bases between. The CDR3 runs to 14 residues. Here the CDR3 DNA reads TGTGCCAGTAGTACCGGACCATCTCCGGGGGGCTACACCTTC. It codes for CASSTGPSPGGYTF.

The CDR3: CASSGSNDNEQFF. CDR3 in DNA: TGCGCCAGCAGCGGTTCCAACGACAATGAGCAGTTCTTC. The chain has TRBV5-1 and TRBJ2-1; D is uncertain. Germline V gives CDR1 SGHRS, CDR2 YFSETQ. V lost 4 bases to trimming and J lost 5 bases, with 10 bases between them. This CDR3 region has 13 residues. The full variable domain, in which reference TRBV5-1 and TRBJ2-1 provide the parts outside the CDR3, is KAGVTQTPRYLIKTRGQQVTLSCSPISGHRSVSWYQQTPGQGLQFLFEYFSETQRNKGNFPGRFSGRQFSNSRSEMNVSTLELGDSALYLCASSGSNDNEQFFGPGTRLTVL.

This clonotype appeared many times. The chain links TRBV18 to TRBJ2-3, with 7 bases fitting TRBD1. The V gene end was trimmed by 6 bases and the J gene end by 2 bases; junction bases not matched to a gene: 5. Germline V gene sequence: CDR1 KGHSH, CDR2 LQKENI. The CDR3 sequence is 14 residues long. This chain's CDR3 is CASSLTGFTDTQYF. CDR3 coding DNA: TGTGCCAGCTCGCTGACAGGGTTCACAGATACGCAGTATTTT.

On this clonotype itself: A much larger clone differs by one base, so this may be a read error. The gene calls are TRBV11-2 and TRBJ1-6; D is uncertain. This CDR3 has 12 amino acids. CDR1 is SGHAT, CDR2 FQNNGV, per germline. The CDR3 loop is CVSSQVNSPLHF. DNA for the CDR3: TGTGTCAGCTCGCAGGTCAATTCACCCCTCCACTTT. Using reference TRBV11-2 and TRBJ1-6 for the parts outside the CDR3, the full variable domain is EAGVAQSPRYKIIEKRQSVAFWCNPISGHATLYWYQQILGQGPKLLIQFQNNGVVDDSQLPKDRFSAERLKGVDSTLKIQPAKLEDSAVYLCVSSQVNSPLHFGNGTRLTVT.

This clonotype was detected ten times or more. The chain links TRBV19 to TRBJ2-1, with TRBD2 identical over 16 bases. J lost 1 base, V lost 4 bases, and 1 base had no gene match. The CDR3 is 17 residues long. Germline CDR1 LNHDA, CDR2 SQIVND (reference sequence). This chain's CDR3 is CASSTGLAGGSYNEQFF. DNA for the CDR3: TGTGCCAGTAGTACGGGACTAGCGGGAGGGTCCTACAATGAGCAGTTCTTC. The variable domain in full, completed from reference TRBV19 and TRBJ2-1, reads DGGITQSPKYLFRKEGQNVTLSCEQNLNHDAMYWYRQDPGQGLRLIYYSQIVNDFQKGDIAEGYSVSREKKESFPLTVTSAQKNPTAFYLCASSTGLAGGSYNEQFFGPGTRLTVL.

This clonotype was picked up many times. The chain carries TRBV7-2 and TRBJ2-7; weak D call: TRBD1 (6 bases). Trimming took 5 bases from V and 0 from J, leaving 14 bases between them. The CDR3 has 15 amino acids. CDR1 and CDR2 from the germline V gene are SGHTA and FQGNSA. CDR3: CASSPTGKSSYEQYF. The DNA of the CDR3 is TGTGCCAGCAGCCCCACAGGGAAAAGCTCCTACGAGCAGTACTTC.

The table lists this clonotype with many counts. CDR3 amino acids: CASSPSTPVGPQHF. CDR3 sequence (DNA): TGTGCCAGCTCACCAAGTACCCCCGTTGGGCCCCAGCATTTT. This chain uses TRBV18 with TRBJ1-5; D remains ambiguous. V was cut by 2 bases and J by 9 bases, with 14 bases left in between. Per germline, CDR1 KGHSH and CDR2 LQKENI. This CDR3 contains 14 residues.

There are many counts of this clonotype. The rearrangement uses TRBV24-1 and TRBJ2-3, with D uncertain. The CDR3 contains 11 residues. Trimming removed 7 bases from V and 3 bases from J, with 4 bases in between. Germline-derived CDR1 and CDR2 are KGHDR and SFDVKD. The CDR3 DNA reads TGTGCCACCAGATATACAGATACGCAGTATTTT. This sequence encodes CATRYTDTQYF.